Reported below is one TCR beta chain. Sequencing was performed with immunoSEQ multiplex PCR; in TCRdb, only in-frame clones are kept and a portion is missing. The sample records approximately 69,000 clones, roughly nine tenths being singletons. The data stem from a study of control samples from healthy donors and cancer patients. Trimming removed 7 bases from V and 2 bases from J, with 21 bases in between. The CDR3 spans 16 residues. CDR1 MDHEN and CDR2 SYDVKM come from the germline V gene. This clonotype originated in a man aged 60 to 75 with colorectal cancer. Source material: PBMCs. The V call is TRBV28, the J call TRBJ2-7; D might be TRBD1 (7 bases). CDR3 DNA: TGTGCCAGCAAAGGGGGCTCGGCTAGCGAGGCCTACGAGCAGTACTTC. Protein sequence: CASKGGSASEAYEQYF.